These 16 T cell receptor beta chains were sequenced from one sample in a study of cytomegalovirus exposure and HLA in healthy donors (dated by TCRdb to 2016 to 2017). Receptor amplification or capture employed the immunoSEQ multiplex PCR assay. For the multiplex PCR, a mixture combining 60 forward primers for TCR Vbeta segments and 13 reverse primers for TCR Jbeta segments was used. TCRdb holds this immuneACCESS table with in-frame rearrangements only. Some clones are missing; in checked studies, unresolved V genes explain under half, and the rest has no known cause. The sample yields roughly 140,000 clones; approximately 86% were counted once. The leading ten clones occupy around 6.6% of the sample. Input material: PBMCs. These receptors were obtained from a woman aged 45-60 years in good health and CMV-seropositive.

This chain joins TRBV9 and TRBJ2-6; possible D gene TRBD2, 5 bases. Germline CDR1 and CDR2: SGDLS and YYNGEE. There are 21 residues in the CDR3. V dropped 4 bases and J dropped 4 bases, with 30 bases sitting between them. CDR3 region: CASSLTPSPRGAETGANVLTF. The CDR3, as DNA: TGTGCCAGCAGCCTTACCCCCTCCCCCCGGGGTGCTGAAACCGGGGCCAACGTCCTGACTTTC.

The chain links TRBV30 to TRBJ2-5, with 12 bases fitting TRBD1. The DNA matches TRBJ2-7 better at its end, which makes the J call doubtful. The CDR3 is 17 residues long. The germline V gene has CDR1 GTSNPN and CDR2 SVGIG (reference sequence). The CDR3: CAWSPRPGQGASYEQYF. Written as DNA, the CDR3 is TGTGCCTGGAGCCCTCGCCCGGGACAGGGGGCTTCCTACGAGCAGTACTTC.

The genes are TRBV9 and TRBJ1-3; D gene ambiguous. This CDR3 contains 14 residues. The germline CDR1 and CDR2 sequences are SGDLS and YYNGEE. Trimming pared 6 bases from V and 0 bases from J, leaving 10 bases between. The CDR3: CASNGPHSGNTIYF. The CDR3 nucleotides read TGTGCCAGCAACGGTCCCCACTCTGGAAACACCATATATTTT.

This chain joins TRBV15 and TRBJ2-3; 9 nucleotides match TRBD2. This CDR3 is built from 15 residues. Germline CDR1 is LNHNV and CDR2 is YYDKDF (reference sequence). The junction had 5 bases not matched to a gene; V was cut back by 4 bases and J by 3 bases. As DNA, the CDR3 is TGTGCCACCAGCACACCACTAGCGGGTACAGATACGCAGTATTTT. This encodes CATSTPLAGTDTQYF.

This chain connects TRBV4-1 to TRBJ1-5, with D unclear. Trimming left V 0 bases short and J 7 bases short, with 13 bases between. The germline V gene has CDR1 MGHRA and CDR2 YSYEKL. The CDR3 totals 15 residues. This chain's CDR3 is CASSQDEGSGQPQHF. The CDR3 DNA is TGCGCCAGCAGCCAAGATGAGGGATCTGGACAGCCCCAGCATTTT.

The chain has TRBV10-3 and TRBJ1-1, with D tentatively TRBD1 (5 bases). The CDR3 runs 15 residues. CDR1 and CDR2 from the germline V gene are ENHRY and SYGVKD. Between the trimmed V and J ends, which lost 10 bases and 4 bases, there was a span of 22 bases. The CDR3 region is CATTTEGALGTEAFF. For the CDR3, the DNA is TGTGCCACGACAACTGAAGGGGCGCTCGGCACTGAAGCTTTCTTT.

The genes are TRBV2 and TRBJ2-7, with 11 positions matching TRBD1. The length of the CDR3 is 13 residues. With V trimmed by 6 bases and J by 6 bases, 4 bases remained unmatched. Germline V lookup: CDR1 SNHLY, CDR2 FYNNEI. The CDR3 loop is CASSSGTGGEQYF. Here the CDR3 DNA reads TGTGCCAGCAGCTCCGGGACAGGGGGCGAGCAGTACTTC.

This clone was detected only once. The gene calls are TRBV7-9 and TRBJ2-1; D remains unclear. The CDR3 is 12 residues long. Germline CDR1 reads SEHNR; CDR2 reads FQNEAQ (reference sequence). Trimming left V 5 bases short and J 5 bases short, with 7 bases between. The CDR3 DNA is TGTGCCAGCAGCCCTCGAGACAATGAGCAGTTCTTC. This sequence encodes CASSPRDNEQFF.

The chain employs TRBV4-1 and TRBJ1-3; possibly TRBD1 for D (6 bases). Trimming removed 3 bases from V and 3 bases from J, with 15 bases in between. This CDR3 has 16 amino acids. CDR1 and CDR2 (germline): MGHRA, YSYEKL. CDR3 loop: CASSQLRAGVGNTIYF. CDR3 DNA sequence: TGCGCCAGCAGCCAGCTGAGAGCAGGGGTTGGAAACACCATATATTTT.

This rearrangement joins TRBV27 to TRBJ1-3; D is possibly TRBD1 (6 bases). The V end was cut by 6 bases, the J end by 2 bases, with 14 bases between. Germline V gene sequence: CDR1 MNHEY, CDR2 SMNVEV (reference sequence). The CDR3 covers 15 residues. CDR3 sequence: CASSVQGTAGNTIYF. Written as DNA, the CDR3 is TGTGCCAGCAGCGTACAGGGTACGGCTGGAAACACCATATATTTT.

This chain joins TRBV19 and TRBJ2-1, with 7 bases aligning to TRBD1. Trimming took 6 bases from V and 2 from J; bases not matched to a gene: 13. The CDR3 length is 17 residues. Germline V CDR1 and CDR2: LNHDA, SQIVND (reference sequence). This CDR3 reads CASRSLYRGTPYNEQFF. In nucleotides, the CDR3 is TGTGCCAGTAGGTCTCTCTACAGGGGTACCCCCTACAATGAGCAGTTCTTC. The complete variable domain, with remaining parts taken from reference TRBV19 and TRBJ2-1, reads DGGITQSPKYLFRKEGQNVTLSCEQNLNHDAMYWYRQDPGQGLRLIYYSQIVNDFQKGDIAEGYSVSREKKESFPLTVTSAQKNPTAFYLCASRSLYRGTPYNEQFFGPGTRLTVL.

V and J are TRBV5-6 and TRBJ1-1; TRBD1 might be the D (5 bases). The germline V gene encodes CDR1 SGHDT and CDR2 YYEEEE. V shed 3 bases and J shed 3 bases, with 15 bases lying between them. CDR3 size: 15 residues. The CDR3 nucleotides are TGTGCCAGCAGCTCACGGCGGGGGTTAGACACTGAAGCTTTCTTT. It specifies CASSSRRGLDTEAFF.

Only a few counts were recorded for this clone. V gene TRBV6-1 combines with J gene TRBJ2-7, with a possible D match to TRBD2 (5 bases). Trimming removed 4 bases at V and 5 bases at J, with 9 bases between. Germline V lookup: CDR1 MNHNS, CDR2 SASEGT. The CDR3 loop spans 12 amino acids. The CDR3 here is CASSVPRDEQYF. In DNA form, the CDR3 reads TGTGCCAGCAGTGTGCCGAGGGACGAGCAGTACTTC.

This chain links TRBV18 with TRBJ2-7; perhaps TRBD2 as D (5 bases). Germline V lookup: CDR1 KGHSH, CDR2 LQKENI. The CDR3 is 12 amino acids. The ends were cut back, 3 bases at V and 7 bases at J, with 10 bases in the middle. CDR3 DNA sequence: TGTGCCAGCTCACCGAGGACTGGGGAGCAGTACTTC. Encoded protein: CASSPRTGEQYF.

This clone was detected a few times. The V gene is TRBV29-1, the J gene TRBJ1-2; 8 nucleotides align to TRBD1. The CDR3 sequence is 14 residues long. Germline-derived CDR1 and CDR2 are SQVTM and ANQGSEA. V shed 1 base, J shed 4 bases, and the junction held 5 bases outside the gene matches. The DNA for the CDR3 is TGCAGCGTTGAAGGGACAGGGTGGGCCTATGGCTACACCTTC. Its protein product is CSVEGTGWAYGYTF.

The gene calls are TRBV5-1 and TRBJ1-5; D may be TRBD1 (6 bases). V was pared by 0 bases and J by 4 bases, with 8 bases between. CDR1 and CDR2 (germline): SGHRS, YFSETQ. The CDR3 sequence is 14 residues long. The CDR3, as DNA: TGCGCCAGCAGCTTGGGGACAGCTAATCAGCCCCAGCATTTT. Translation: CASSLGTANQPQHF. Supplemented by reference TRBV5-1 and TRBJ1-5, the full variable domain reads KAGVTQTPRYLIKTRGQQVTLSCSPISGHRSVSWYQQTPGQGLQFLFEYFSETQRNKGNFPGRFSGRQFSNSRSEMNVSTLELGDSALYLCASSLGTANQPQHFGDGTRLSIL.